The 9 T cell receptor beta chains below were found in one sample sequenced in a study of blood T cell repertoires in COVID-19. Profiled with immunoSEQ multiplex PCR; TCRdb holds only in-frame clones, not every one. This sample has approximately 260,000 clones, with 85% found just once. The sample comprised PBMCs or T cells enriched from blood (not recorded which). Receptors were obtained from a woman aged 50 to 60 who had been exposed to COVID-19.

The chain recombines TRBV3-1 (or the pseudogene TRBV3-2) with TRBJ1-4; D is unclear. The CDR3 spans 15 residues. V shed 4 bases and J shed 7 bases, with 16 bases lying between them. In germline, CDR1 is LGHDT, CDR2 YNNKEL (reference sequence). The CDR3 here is CASSPQKIPPEKLFF. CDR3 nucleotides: TGTGCCAGCAGCCCCCAAAAAATTCCCCCTGAAAAACTGTTTTTT.

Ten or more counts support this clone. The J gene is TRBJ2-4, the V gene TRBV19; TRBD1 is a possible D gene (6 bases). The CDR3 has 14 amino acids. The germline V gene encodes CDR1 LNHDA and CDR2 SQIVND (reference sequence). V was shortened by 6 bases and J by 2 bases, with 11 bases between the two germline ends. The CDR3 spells CASRGAGTKNIQYF. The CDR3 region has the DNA TGTGCCAGTAGGGGGGCAGGAACCAAAAACATTCAGTACTTC.

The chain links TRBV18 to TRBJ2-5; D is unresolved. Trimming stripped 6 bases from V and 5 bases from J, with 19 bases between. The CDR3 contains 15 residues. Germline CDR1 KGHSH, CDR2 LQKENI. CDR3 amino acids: CASSLGETYGETQYF. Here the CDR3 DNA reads TGTGCCAGCTCCCTTGGAGAGACCTACGGCGAGACCCAGTACTTC.

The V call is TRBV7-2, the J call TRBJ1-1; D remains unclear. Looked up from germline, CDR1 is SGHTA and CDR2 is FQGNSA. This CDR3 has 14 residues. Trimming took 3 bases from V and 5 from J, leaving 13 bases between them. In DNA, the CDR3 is TGTGCCAGCAGCTTTTCTCGGGGTGGGACTGAAGCTTTCTTT. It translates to CASSFSRGGTEAFF.

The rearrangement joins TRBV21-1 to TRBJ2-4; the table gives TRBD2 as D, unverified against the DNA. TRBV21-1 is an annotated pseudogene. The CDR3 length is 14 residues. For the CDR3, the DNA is TGTGCCAGCAGCAAAGATCTAGGTTCCAACATTCAGTACTTC. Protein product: CASSKDLGSNIQYF.

The CDR3 DNA reads TGTGCCAGCAGCCGGACAGGGGCGCTAAATCAGCCCCAGCATTTT. Amino acid sequence: CASSRTGALNQPQHF. The chain joins TRBV7-2 to TRBJ1-5; 9 positions agree with TRBD1. Per the germline V gene, CDR1 is SGHTA and CDR2 is FQGNSA. V trimming: 5 bases; J trimming: 4 bases; junction bases outside the gene matches: 6. The CDR3 has 15 amino acids.

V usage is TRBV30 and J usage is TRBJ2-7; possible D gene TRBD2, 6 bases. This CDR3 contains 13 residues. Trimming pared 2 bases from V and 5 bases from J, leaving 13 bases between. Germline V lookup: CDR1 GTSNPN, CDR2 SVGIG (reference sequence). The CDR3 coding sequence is TGTGCCTGGAGTAAGTGGGGCGGGAACGAGCAGTACTTC. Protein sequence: CAWSKWGGNEQYF.

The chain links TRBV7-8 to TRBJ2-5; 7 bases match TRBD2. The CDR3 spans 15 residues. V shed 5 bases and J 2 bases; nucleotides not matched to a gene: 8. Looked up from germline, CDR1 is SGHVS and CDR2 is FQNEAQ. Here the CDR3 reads CASSVLSGRQETQYF. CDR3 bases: TGTGCCAGCAGCGTACTTAGCGGGCGACAAGAGACCCAGTACTTC.

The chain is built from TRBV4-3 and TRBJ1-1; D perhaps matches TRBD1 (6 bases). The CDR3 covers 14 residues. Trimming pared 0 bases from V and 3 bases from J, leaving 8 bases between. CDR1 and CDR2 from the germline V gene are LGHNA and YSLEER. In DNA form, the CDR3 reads TGCGCCAGCAGCCAAGAGGCAGGGGACACTGAAGCTTTCTTT. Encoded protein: CASSQEAGDTEAFF.